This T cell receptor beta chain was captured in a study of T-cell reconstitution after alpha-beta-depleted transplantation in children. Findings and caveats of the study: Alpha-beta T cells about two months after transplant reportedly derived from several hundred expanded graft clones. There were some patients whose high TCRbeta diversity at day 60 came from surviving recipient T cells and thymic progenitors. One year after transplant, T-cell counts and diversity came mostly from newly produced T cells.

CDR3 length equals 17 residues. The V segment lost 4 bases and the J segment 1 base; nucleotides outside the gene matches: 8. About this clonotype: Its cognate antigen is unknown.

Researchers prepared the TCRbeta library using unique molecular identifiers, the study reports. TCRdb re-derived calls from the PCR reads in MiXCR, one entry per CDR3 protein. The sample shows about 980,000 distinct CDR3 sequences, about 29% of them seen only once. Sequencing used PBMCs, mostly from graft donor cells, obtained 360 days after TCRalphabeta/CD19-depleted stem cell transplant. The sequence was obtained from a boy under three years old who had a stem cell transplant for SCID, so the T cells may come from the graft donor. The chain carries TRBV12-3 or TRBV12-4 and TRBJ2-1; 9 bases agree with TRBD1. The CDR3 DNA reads TGTGCCAGCAGTTCCTCTACAGGGGGCGAGTCCTACAATGAGCAGTTCTTC. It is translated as CASSSSTGGESYNEQFF.